Listed below are T cell receptor beta chains from one sample, sequenced in a study of T-cell memory formation after mild COVID-19. TCRdb processed the 5' RACE reads anew with MiXCR; each CDR3 protein has one entry. The sample contains about 44,000 distinct CDR3 sequences, roughly 8% of which appear only once. Material for sequencing was PBMCs or a T cell subset sorted from them (not recorded which). Every receptor here comes from a man younger than 35 who had mild COVID-19 (a few samples of this study predate the infection). Cell type and time point are not known. The CDR3 runs from the conserved cysteine through the conserved F or W. Fields, in order: CDR3 protein, CDR3 DNA, D gene, J gene, V gene, CDR3 length, clone size. A D gene is named only where the DNA matches it firmly. A clone size is listed for some rows: how often the clone was seen (once, few, many), or a class if it is expanded.

CSANMVGGVGAFF,TGCAGTGCTAATATGGTAGGGGGCGTGGGGGCTTTCTTT,TRBD1,TRBJ1-1,TRBV20-1,13,few
CASSLFGTENSPLHF,TGTGCCAGCAGCTTATTCGGGACAGAGAATTCACCCCTCCACTTT,TRBD1,TRBJ1-6,TRBV7-2,15,NA
CASSQGLGSYNEQFF,TGCGCCAGCAGCCAAGGGCTGGGCTCCTACAATGAGCAGTTCTTC,NA,TRBJ2-1,TRBV4-1,15,many
CASSVSQPYNEQFF,TGTGCCAGCAGCGTCTCCCAACCCTACAATGAGCAGTTCTTC,NA,TRBJ2-1,TRBV9,14,many
CASRAVDYNEQFF,TGCGCCAGCAGGGCGGTCGATTACAATGAGCAGTTCTTC,NA,TRBJ2-1,TRBV5-1,13,NA
CASSALVRGGTDTQYF,TGTGCCAGCAGCGCCCTAGTGCGGGGGGGCACAGATACGCAGTATTTT,TRBD2,TRBJ2-3,TRBV9,16,few
CASSWALDTGELFF,TGTGCCAGCAGTTGGGCCCTAGACACCGGGGAGCTGTTTTTT,NA,TRBJ2-2,TRBV5-6,14,NA
CASSSDSGANVLTF,TGCGCCAGCAGCTCGGACTCTGGGGCCAACGTCCTGACTTTC,NA,TRBJ2-6,TRBV5-1,14,many
CASSLLRGKGEKLFF,TGTGCCAGCAGCTTGTTGCGGGGGAAAGGTGAAAAACTGTTTTTT,NA,TRBJ1-4,TRBV5-5,15,NA
CASSVQGNEQFF,TGTGCCAGCAGCGTACAGGGCAATGAGCAGTTCTTC,NA,TRBJ2-1,TRBV9,12,many
CASSQEWVRGEKLFF,TGCGCCAGCAGCCAAGAGTGGGTTAGAGGGGAAAAACTGTTTTTT,NA,TRBJ1-4,TRBV4-1,15,NA
CASRALVGHTDTQYF,TGCGCCAGCAGGGCCCTAGTTGGCCACACAGATACGCAGTATTTT,NA,TRBJ2-3,TRBV5-1,15,few
CASSSEGPYEQYF,TGTGCCAGCAGTTCGGAGGGCCCCTACGAGCAGTACTTC,NA,TRBJ2-7,TRBV6-1,13,few
CSAREDGVPGDTQYF,TGCAGTGCTAGAGAGGACGGGGTCCCTGGAGATACGCAGTATTTT,NA,TRBJ2-3,TRBV20-1,15,many
CASSRTRAETDTQYF,TGCGCCAGCAGCCGAACCCGGGCCGAGACAGATACGCAGTATTTT,NA,TRBJ2-3,TRBV5-1,15,many
CASSFGWQGNQPQHF,TGTGCCAGCAGTTTTGGTTGGCAGGGAAATCAGCCCCAGCATTTT,NA,TRBJ1-5,TRBV12-3/TRBV12-4,15,NA
CASSPAGTRTDTQYF,TGTGCCAGCAGCCCAGCGGGGACTCGCACAGATACGCAGTATTTT,TRBD2,TRBJ2-3,TRBV7-2,15,many
CASISGGQETQYF,TGTGCCAGTATCAGCGGGGGACAAGAGACCCAGTACTTC,TRBD2,TRBJ2-5,TRBV6-5,13,many
CASSGVTGKVGYEQYF,TGCGCCAGCAGCGGGGTGACAGGGAAGGTAGGCTACGAGCAGTACTTC,TRBD1,TRBJ2-7,TRBV5-1,16,NA
CASSSVDTSTDTQYF,TGTGCCAGCAGCTCCGTAGATACTAGCACAGATACGCAGTATTTT,NA,TRBJ2-3,TRBV5-4,15,NA
CASKKGAYEKLFF,TGTGCCAGCAAAAAGGGGGCCTATGAAAAACTGTTTTTT,TRBD1,TRBJ1-4,TRBV7-2,13,few
CASSPAGQGATQYF,TGTGCCAGCTCACCGGCGGGACAGGGGGCGACGCAGTATTTT,TRBD1,TRBJ2-3,TRBV18,14,many
CASSEEAGLNYGYTF,TGTGCCAGCAGTGAAGAAGCAGGTTTAAACTATGGCTACACCTTC,NA,TRBJ1-2,TRBV6-1,15,few